Each of the 8 T cell receptor beta chains below was sequenced from the same sample in a study of T cells in Graves' hyperthyroidism and ophthalmopathy. Amplification of TCR beta CDR3 regions was performed using RNA transcripts as template. The HTBI primer set drove a first-round RT-PCR of the TCR CDR3. Each CDR3 protein is one row after TCRdb ran MiXCR on the multiplex PCR reads. The table has 550,000 to 850,000 distinct CDR3 sequences, roughly 20% seen once. The sequenced material came from blood. These receptors were taken from a woman in her fifties or sixties with Graves' hyperthyroidism that later progressed to Graves' ophthalmopathy.

This clonotype was counted only a few times. It may be a read error: a sequence one base away is much more abundant. CDR3 sequence (DNA): TGTGCCAGCAGCTTAATTTCCGACGCTGAAGCTTTCTTT. This gives the protein CASSLISDAEAFF. The chain has TRBV11-1 and TRBJ1-1; no clear D. CDR1 is SGHAT, CDR2 FQDESV, per germline (reference sequence). The CDR3 has 13 amino acids. V was cut by 2 bases and J by 6 bases, with 10 bases left in between. Full variable domain (missing parts from reference TRBV11-1 and TRBJ1-1): EAEVAQSPRYKITEKSQAVAFWCDPISGHATLYWYRQILGQGPELLVQFQDESVVDDSQLPKDRFSAERLKGVDSTLKIQPAELGDSAMYLCASSLISDAEAFFGQGTRLTVV.

J is TRBJ2-3 and V is TRBV19; D remains ambiguous. CDR1 is LNHDA and CDR2 is SQIVND in the germline V gene (reference sequence). The CDR3 spans 11 residues. The V end was cut by 3 bases, the J end by 6 bases, with 4 bases between. The CDR3 sequence is CASSMVDTQYF. The CDR3 nucleotides are TGTGCCAGTAGTATGGTGGATACGCAGTATTTT.

This clonotype was counted only a few times. The chain carries TRBV29-1 and TRBJ1-1, with 8 positions matching TRBD1. Germline V gene lookup returns CDR1 SQVTM and CDR2 ANQGSEA. CDR3 length: 13 residues. Trimming removed 7 bases from V and 4 bases from J; junction bases left unmatched: 8. CDR3 residues: CSAGRGPATEAFF. For the CDR3, the DNA is TGCAGCGCGGGCAGGGGGCCGGCCACTGAAGCTTTCTTT.

The chain uses TRBV11-2 and TRBJ2-5, with 8 bases identical to TRBD2. Germline V CDR1 and CDR2: SGHAT, FQNNGV. After removal of 5 bases from V and 4 bases from J, the junction contained 9 bases not matched to a gene. This CDR3 is 15 amino acids long. The CDR3 bases are TGTGCCAGCAGCCCCGTGGTAGCGGGGCTAGAGACCCAGTACTTC. Its protein product is CASSPVVAGLETQYF.

At least ten counts were recorded for this clonotype. The V call is TRBV20-1, the J call TRBJ2-3, with 7 bases matching TRBD2. The V gene's germline CDR1 is DFQATT and CDR2 SNEGSKA (reference sequence). The ends lost 1 base at V and 2 bases at J; junction bases unmatched: 6. CDR3 length: 15 amino acids. The CDR3 nucleotides are TGCAGTGCTAGAGCCCAGCGGGGACCCACAGATACGCAGTATTTT. Residues: CSARAQRGPTDTQYF.

At least ten counts were recorded for this clonotype. The gene calls are TRBV12-3 or TRBV12-4 and TRBJ1-1, with a tentative D call TRBD1 (5 bases). V dropped 7 bases and J dropped 7 bases, with 19 bases sitting between them. CDR3 length: 14 residues. CDR3 residues: CASTREEWYGEAFF. CDR3 DNA: TGTGCCAGCACCAGGGAGGAGTGGTATGGTGAAGCTTTCTTT.

A few counts support this clonotype. The rearrangement links TRBV9 to TRBJ1-1; TRBD1 agrees at 8 bases. After removal of 1 base from V and 3 bases from J, the junction contained 23 bases not matched to a gene. Germline values: CDR1 SGDLS, CDR2 YYNGEE. CDR3 length equals 21 residues. The CDR3 DNA sequence: TGTGCCAGCAGCGTACGGAATCGGGGGCCCCGGGACAGGCCCTCCGACACTGAAGCTTTCTTT. The encoded protein is CASSVRNRGPRDRPSDTEAFF.

The table lists this clonotype with a few counts. The germline gene is not matched at one end of the junction; a read error may be the cause. The chain combines TRBV27 with TRBJ2-1; TRBD2 matches 10 bases. The CDR3 is made up of 15 amino acids. CDR1 is MNHEY, CDR2 SMNVEV, per germline (reference sequence). CDR3 nucleotide sequence: TGTGCCAGCCGAGGGACTAGCGATCCCTACAATCAGCAGTTCTTC. It specifies CASRGTSDPYNQQFF.